This entry is about one TCR beta chain. The data were produced by immunoSEQ multiplex PCR, yet TCRdb's version contains in-frame clones alone and is incomplete. The profile covers about 70,000 clones, with more than 65% appearing a single time and 28% taken by the ten largest. The sample comes from a study of blood T cell repertoires in COVID-19. Study context: The United States, Italy and Spain provided the acute and convalescent COVID-19 samples. The cDNA or gDNA used as material had been derived from T cells, B-cell-depleted T cells, or PBMCs.

The V end lost 4 bases, the J end lost 9 bases, and 10 bases lay between the germline ends. The length of the CDR3 is 12 residues. CDR1 and CDR2 from the germline V gene are MNHEY and SVGAGI. The chain couples TRBV6-5 to TRBJ2-1; D ambiguous. This clonotype was sampled from a woman older than 75 with active or convalescent COVID-19. Sequenced material: peripheral blood. CDR3 nucleotides: TGTGCCAGCAGTTTCCCCGTCGGTGAGCAGTTCTTC. This encodes CASSFPVGEQFF.